A single sample is the source of the 30 T cell receptor beta chains below, sequenced in a study of blood T cell repertoires in COVID-19. The data were produced by immunoSEQ multiplex PCR, yet TCRdb's version contains in-frame clones alone and is incomplete. The sample lists over 150,000 clones, around 84% occurring once. The specimen was PBMCs or T cells enriched from blood (not recorded which). These receptors all come from a man aged 50-59 years who had recovered from COVID-19.

The CDR3 region has the DNA TGTGCCAGCAGCTTTCTATGGGGGCCCGACGGCTACACCTTC. Translated, it gives CASSFLWGPDGYTF. J is TRBJ1-2 and V is TRBV7-9; the D gene is possibly TRBD1 (6 bases). Germline loops: CDR1 SEHNR, CDR2 FQNEAQ (reference sequence). The V end was cut by 3 bases, the J end by 8 bases, with 16 bases between. The CDR3 contains 14 residues.

V usage is TRBV19 and J usage is TRBJ2-5, with TRBD1 matching 7 bases. J gave up 2 bases and V 3 bases, and 6 bases lay outside the gene matches. Germline lookup yields CDR1 LNHDA and CDR2 SQIVND (reference sequence). There are 15 residues in the CDR3. CDR3 sequence (DNA): TGTGCCAGTAGTATCTCCAGGGGGAGTCAAGAGACCCAGTACTTC. It specifies CASSISRGSQETQYF.

This clone showed up just once. This rearrangement joins TRBV6-5 to TRBJ1-4; D might be TRBD1 (5 bases). The CDR3 is 13 amino acids. Germline CDR1 MNHEY, CDR2 SVGAGI. Trimming took off 2 bases at V and 7 bases at J, with 8 bases between the two ends. CDR3 DNA sequence: TGTGCCAGCAGTTACAGGCAGGGTGAAAAACTGTTTTTT. This gives the protein CASSYRQGEKLFF.

The chain joins TRBV12-3 or TRBV12-4 to TRBJ1-3, with unresolved D. Trimming removed 3 bases at V and 9 bases at J, with 9 bases between. This CDR3 has 12 residues. Written as DNA, the CDR3 is TGTGCCAGCAGTTTTTCCCTCGGCACCATATATTTT. It encodes CASSFSLGTIYF.

The chain links TRBV19 to TRBJ1-5; the match to TRBD1 covers 7 bases. The ends lost 5 bases at V and 6 bases at J; junction bases unmatched: 10. The CDR3 is made up of 15 amino acids. CDR1 and CDR2 from the germline V gene are LNHDA and SQIVND (reference sequence). DNA of the CDR3: TGTGCCAGTAGTTTCGGGACAGCGCGGGGTCAGCCCCAGCATTTT. Its translation: CASSFGTARGQPQHF.

The chain uses TRBV5-1 and TRBJ1-3; 7 bases map to TRBD1. Trimming removed 4 bases from V and 4 bases from J; junction bases left unmatched: 5. The CDR3 is 14 residues long. Germline V CDR1 and CDR2: SGHRS, YFSETQ. CDR3 loop: CASSPTGSGNTIYF. The CDR3 bases are TGCGCCAGCAGCCCGACAGGGAGCGGAAACACCATATATTTT.

The CDR3 protein is CASSLALAGVDEQFF. The CDR3 DNA reads as TGTGCCAGCAGCTTAGCTCTAGCGGGGGTGGATGAGCAGTTCTTC. The V and J genes are TRBV7-2 and TRBJ2-1; 10 bases are shared with TRBD2. The CDR3 covers 15 residues. Trimming cost V 0 bases and J 8 bases; bases outside gene matches: 4. Germline CDR1 SGHTA, CDR2 FQGNSA.

This clone has a handful of counts. The gene calls are TRBV6-5 and TRBJ1-1; possibly TRBD1 for D (5 bases). Germline assignment: CDR1 MNHEY and CDR2 SVGAGI. V was trimmed by 3 bases and J by 4 bases, leaving 9 bases between them. CDR3 length equals 13 residues. CDR3 sequence: CASSYFGGTEAFF. The CDR3 DNA reads as TGTGCCAGCAGTTATTTCGGGGGCACTGAAGCTTTCTTT.

The chain joins TRBV5-1 to TRBJ2-2; D gene uncertain. The CDR3 totals 14 residues. With 4 bases removed from V and 7 bases from J, the gap between germline ends came to 14 bases. The germline V gene has CDR1 SGHRS and CDR2 YFSETQ. CDR3 sequence reads: CASSVQDFGGELFF. CDR3 nucleotide sequence: TGCGCCAGCAGCGTCCAGGATTTCGGCGGGGAGCTGTTTTTT.

This chain uses TRBV7-9 with TRBJ2-1; 9 bases line up with TRBD2. CDR1 is SEHNR and CDR2 is FQNEAQ in the germline V gene (reference sequence). Trimming cost V 5 bases and J 4 bases; bases outside gene matches: 9. The CDR3 has 16 residues. CDR3 residues: CASSPYWTSVYNEQFF. The DNA of the CDR3 is TGTGCCAGCAGCCCGTATTGGACTAGCGTTTACAATGAGCAGTTCTTC. The complete variable domain, with remaining parts taken from reference TRBV7-9 and TRBJ2-1, reads DTGVSQNPRHKITKRGQNVTFRCDPISEHNRLYWYRQTLGQGPEFLTYFQNEAQLEKSRLLSDRFSAERPKGSFSTLEIQRTEQGDSAMYLCASSPYWTSVYNEQFFGPGTRLTVL.

This clone was detected only a few times. The CDR3 spells CASSLDSHSPLHF. The CDR3 DNA reads TGTGCCAGCTCACTAGACAGCCATTCACCCCTCCACTTT. The chain employs TRBV18 and TRBJ1-6; a possible D gene is TRBD1 (5 bases). This CDR3 region has 13 residues. Looked up from germline, CDR1 is KGHSH and CDR2 is LQKENI. Trimming cost V 4 bases and J 8 bases, with 9 bases left between them.

This clone was detected only once. V is TRBV7-8 and J is TRBJ1-3; 9 bases match TRBD1. The CDR3 sequence is 15 residues long. With 5 bases clipped from V and 9 bases from J, the junction kept 11 bases outside the gene matches. Germline V CDR1 and CDR2: SGHVS, FQNEAQ. The CDR3 coding sequence is TGTGCCAGCAGCGCCGGACAGGGGACGGGGGCCACCATATATTTT. Translating it yields CASSAGQGTGATIYF.

CDR3 region: CASSLDFSGGADTQYF. The DNA for the CDR3 is TGTGCCAGCAGCTTGGATTTTAGCGGGGGGGCGGATACGCAGTATTTT. The rearrangement joins TRBV5-4 to TRBJ2-3, with 11 bases that match TRBD2. This CDR3 has 16 residues. Germline V gene sequence: CDR1 SGHNT, CDR2 YYREEE (reference sequence). The J segment lost 6 bases and the V segment lost 0 bases, leaving 6 bases of the junction unmatched.

The CDR3 DNA sequence: TGCGCCAGCAGCCGAGGAGGGATTAACGAGCAGTACTTC. It encodes CASSRGGINEQYF. The rearrangement links TRBV4-1 to TRBJ2-7; D is perhaps TRBD2 (6 bases). Germline-derived CDR1 and CDR2 are MGHRA and YSYEKL. The V end lost 4 bases, the J end lost 5 bases, and 12 bases lay between the germline ends. The CDR3 covers 13 residues.

The chain recombines TRBV12-3 or TRBV12-4 with TRBJ2-1, with D perhaps TRBD2 (5 bases). The CDR3 is 12 amino acids. The V end lost 4 bases, the J end lost 10 bases, and 11 bases lay between the germline ends. The CDR3 DNA is TGTGCCAGCAGTTACGTCCCGGGAGAGCAGTTCTTC. Protein sequence: CASSYVPGEQFF.

The rearrangement links TRBV19 to TRBJ1-6, with 10 nucleotides matching TRBD1. This CDR3 is built from 18 residues. Trimming removed 9 bases from V and 2 bases from J; junction bases left unmatched: 13. Germline V gives CDR1 LNHDA, CDR2 SQIVND (reference sequence). The CDR3 here is CASLPGQGFFAYNSPLHF. The CDR3 DNA is TGTGCCAGCCTTCCGGGACAGGGGTTCTTCGCCTATAATTCACCCCTCCACTTT.

This clone was observed a handful of times. This same CDR3 is encoded by further DNA sequences in the sample. This rearrangement joins TRBV2 to TRBJ1-5; 9 bases fit TRBD1. Trimming cost V 7 bases and J 4 bases; bases outside gene matches: 2. The CDR3 sequence is 13 residues long. CDR1 SNHLY and CDR2 FYNNEI come from the germline V gene. CDR3 bases: TGTGCCAGCACCGGGACAGGGAATCAGCCCCAGCATTTT. It codes for CASTGTGNQPQHF.

The rearrangement joins TRBV3-1 (or the pseudogene TRBV3-2) to TRBJ2-3; 8 positions match TRBD1. CDR3 length: 15 amino acids. The junction had 3 bases not matched to a gene; V was cut back by 4 bases and J by 0 bases. Per the germline V gene, CDR1 is LGHDT and CDR2 is YNNKEL (reference sequence). The CDR3 nucleotides are TGTGCCAGCAGCCCCAGGACAGGGAGCACAGATACGCAGTATTTT. This sequence encodes CASSPRTGSTDTQYF.

This clone was detected only once. The V gene is TRBV18, the J gene TRBJ1-2; D uncertain. V was pared by 4 bases and J by 2 bases, with 8 bases between. The CDR3 runs 13 residues. The germline V gene has CDR1 KGHSH and CDR2 LQKENI. The CDR3 spells CASSLEQNYGYTF. CDR3 DNA: TGTGCCAGCTCACTTGAACAGAACTATGGCTACACCTTC.

This clone was counted between two and nine times. The V call is TRBV7-8, the J call TRBJ2-5, with 10 bases identical to TRBD2. Per the germline V gene, CDR1 is SGHVS and CDR2 is FQNEAQ. V lost 7 bases and J lost 2; bases outside the gene matches: 13. This CDR3 is 17 amino acids long. The CDR3 spells CASTSRLLAGDQETQYF. Written as DNA, the CDR3 is TGTGCCAGCACCTCACGTTTGCTAGCGGGGGATCAAGAGACCCAGTACTTC.

The V call is TRBV2, the J call TRBJ2-1; the match to TRBD1 covers 10 bases. Germline V CDR1 and CDR2: SNHLY, FYNNEI. The CDR3 runs 15 residues. The ends lost 4 bases at V and 13 bases at J; junction bases unmatched: 13. The CDR3 is CASSGDRGAGRAQFF. The DNA for the CDR3 is TGTGCCAGCAGTGGGGACAGGGGTGCCGGACGTGCTCAGTTCTTC.

This clone was recorded only once. The chain carries TRBV5-6 and TRBJ1-1; D gene ambiguous. This CDR3 has 13 residues. From germline, CDR1 is SGHDT and CDR2 YYEEEE. The V end was cut by 0 bases, the J end by 2 bases, with 5 bases between. This CDR3 reads CASSLVRNTEAFF. The CDR3 nucleotides read TGTGCCAGCAGCTTGGTGAGAAACACTGAAGCTTTCTTT.

The chain combines TRBV4-3 with TRBJ2-2; 9 nucleotides agree with TRBD1. The CDR3 has 15 residues. CDR1 and CDR2 from the germline V gene are LGHNA and YSLEER. J lost 3 bases, V lost 4 bases, and 3 bases had no gene match. CDR3 nucleotide sequence: TGCGCCAGCAGCCGATGGACAGGGGACACCGGGGAGCTGTTTTTT. Translating gives CASSRWTGDTGELFF.

The chain couples TRBV4-1 to TRBJ2-1; 9 bases map to TRBD2. Germline assignment: CDR1 MGHRA and CDR2 YSYEKL. This CDR3 has 16 residues. Trimming cost V 2 bases and J 6 bases; bases outside gene matches: 8. Here the CDR3 reads CASSQLAGYRGNEQFF. The CDR3 bases are TGCGCCAGCAGCCAACTAGCGGGATACAGAGGCAATGAGCAGTTCTTC.

CDR3 amino acids: CATRDRVTNEKLFF. The CDR3 region has the DNA TGTGCCACAAGGGACAGGGTAACTAATGAAAAACTGTTTTTT. The rearrangement uses TRBV10-3 and TRBJ1-4, with 9 bases fitting TRBD1. Germline values: CDR1 ENHRY, CDR2 SYGVKD. CDR3 length equals 14 residues. The J segment lost 1 base and the V segment lost 10 bases, leaving 4 bases of the junction unmatched.

CDR3 bases: TGTGCCAGCAGCTTCCAACAAGAGACCCAGTACTTC. Protein: CASSFQQETQYF. This chain links TRBV11-2 with TRBJ2-5; D is uncertain. Germline values: CDR1 SGHAT, CDR2 FQNNGV. The CDR3 consists of 12 residues. Trimming took 3 bases from V and 2 from J, leaving 4 bases between them.

This clone was recorded only once. This chain joins TRBV30 and TRBJ1-5; D is undetermined. CDR1 and CDR2 (germline): GTSNPN, SVGIG (reference sequence). The CDR3 is made up of 15 amino acids. V was cut by 0 bases and J by 0 bases, with 9 bases left in between. DNA for the CDR3: TGTGCCTGGAGTGTGATGGGCAATAGCAATCAGCCCCAGCATTTT. It specifies CAWSVMGNSNQPQHF.

The chain has TRBV7-2 and TRBJ1-6, with D hard to call. The V gene's germline CDR1 is SGHTA and CDR2 FQGNSA. This CDR3 region has 14 residues. V lost 5 bases, J lost 9 bases, and 14 bases lay in between. The CDR3 DNA reads TGTGCCAGCAGCCCCCAGAGGGCGGGTTCACCCCTCCACTTT. Its translation is CASSPQRAGSPLHF.

This chain joins TRBV18 and TRBJ2-2; D gene ambiguous. Germline-derived CDR1 and CDR2 are KGHSH and LQKENI. Trimming left V 6 bases short and J 5 bases short, with 16 bases between. CDR3 length: 15 amino acids. The CDR3 spells CASSQAPSGTGELFF. CDR3 nucleotides: TGTGCCAGCTCGCAGGCCCCGTCAGGAACCGGGGAGCTGTTTTTT.

The chain carries TRBV29-1 and TRBJ2-2; TRBD1 might be the D (6 bases). This CDR3 has 12 amino acids. Trimming took off 6 bases at V and 5 bases at J, with 10 bases between the two ends. Germline-derived CDR1 and CDR2 are SQVTM and ANQGSEA. CDR3 residues: CSVLQGTGELFF. The CDR3 coding sequence is TGCAGCGTCTTACAGGGAACCGGGGAGCTGTTTTTT.